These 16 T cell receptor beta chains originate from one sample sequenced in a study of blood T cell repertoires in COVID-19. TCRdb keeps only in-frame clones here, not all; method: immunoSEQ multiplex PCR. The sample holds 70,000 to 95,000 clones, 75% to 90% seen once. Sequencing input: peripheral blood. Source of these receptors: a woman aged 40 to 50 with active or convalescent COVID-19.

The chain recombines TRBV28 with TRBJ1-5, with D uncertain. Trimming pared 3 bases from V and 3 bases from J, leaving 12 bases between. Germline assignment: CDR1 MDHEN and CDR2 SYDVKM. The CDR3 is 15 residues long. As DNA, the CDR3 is TGTGCCAGCAGTTTTATGAGGGTTGACAATCAGCCCCAGCATTTT. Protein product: CASSFMRVDNQPQHF.

CDR3 amino acids: CASSLGGPANYGYTF. The CDR3 DNA reads TGTGCCAGCAGCTTAGGAGGTCCCGCTAACTATGGCTACACCTTC. The chain is built from TRBV7-9 and TRBJ1-2; D gene ambiguous. V lost 1 base to trimming and J lost 0 bases, with 9 bases between them. The CDR3 runs 15 residues. Germline lookup yields CDR1 SEHNR and CDR2 FQNEAQ (reference sequence).

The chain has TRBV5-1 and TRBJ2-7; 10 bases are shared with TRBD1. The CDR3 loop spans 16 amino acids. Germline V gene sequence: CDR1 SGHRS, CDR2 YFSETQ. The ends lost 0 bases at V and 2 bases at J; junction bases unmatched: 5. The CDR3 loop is CASSLGQGAAAYEQYF. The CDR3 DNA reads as TGCGCCAGCAGCTTGGGACAGGGGGCAGCGGCCTACGAGCAGTACTTC.

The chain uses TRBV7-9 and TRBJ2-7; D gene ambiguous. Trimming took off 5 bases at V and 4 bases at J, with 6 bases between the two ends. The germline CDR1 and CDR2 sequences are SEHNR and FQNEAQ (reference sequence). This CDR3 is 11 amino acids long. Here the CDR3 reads CASSQLYEQYF. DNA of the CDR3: TGTGCCAGCAGCCAGTTATACGAGCAGTACTTC.

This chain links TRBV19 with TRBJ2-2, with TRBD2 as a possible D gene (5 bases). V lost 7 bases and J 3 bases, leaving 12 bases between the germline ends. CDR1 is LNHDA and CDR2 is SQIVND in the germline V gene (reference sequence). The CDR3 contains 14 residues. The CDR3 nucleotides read TGTGCCAGTACCGAGGGTGGGCACACCGGGGAGCTGTTTTTT. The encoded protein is CASTEGGHTGELFF.

CDR3 protein: CATSEPTVKNTGELFF. In DNA, the CDR3 is TGTGCCACCAGTGAGCCTACAGTTAAGAACACCGGGGAGCTGTTTTTT. This rearrangement joins TRBV24-1 to TRBJ2-2; D ambiguous. V was clipped by 4 bases and J by 1 base, with 12 bases between them. The CDR3 totals 16 residues. Germline V CDR1 and CDR2: KGHDR, SFDVKD.

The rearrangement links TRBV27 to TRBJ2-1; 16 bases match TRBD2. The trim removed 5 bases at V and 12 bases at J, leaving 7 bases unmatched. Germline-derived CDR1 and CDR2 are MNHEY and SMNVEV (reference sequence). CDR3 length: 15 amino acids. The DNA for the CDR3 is TGTGCCAGCAGTGCGGGACTAGCGGGAGGGCCCGGGCAGTTCTTC. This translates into CASSAGLAGGPGQFF.

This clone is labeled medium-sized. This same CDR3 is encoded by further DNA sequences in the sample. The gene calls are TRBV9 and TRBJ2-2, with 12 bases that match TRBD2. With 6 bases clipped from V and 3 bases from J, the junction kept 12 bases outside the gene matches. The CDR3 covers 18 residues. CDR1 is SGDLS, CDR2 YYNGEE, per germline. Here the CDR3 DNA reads TGTGCCAGCAAAGGGAGGCTAGCGGGGGGGCCAGACACCGGGGAGCTGTTTTTT. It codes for CASKGRLAGGPDTGELFF.

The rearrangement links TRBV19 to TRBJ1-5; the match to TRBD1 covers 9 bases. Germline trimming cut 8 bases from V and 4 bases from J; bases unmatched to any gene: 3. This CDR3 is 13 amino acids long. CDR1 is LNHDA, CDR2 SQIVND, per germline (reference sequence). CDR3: CASQGQGNQPQHF. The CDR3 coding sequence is TGTGCCAGTCAGGGACAGGGAAATCAGCCCCAGCATTTT.

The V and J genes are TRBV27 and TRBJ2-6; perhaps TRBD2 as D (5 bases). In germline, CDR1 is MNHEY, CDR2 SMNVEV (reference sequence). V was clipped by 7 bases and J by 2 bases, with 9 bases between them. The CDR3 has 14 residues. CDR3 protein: CASKLGAGANVLTF. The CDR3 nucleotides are TGTGCCAGCAAACTCGGGGCTGGGGCCAACGTCCTGACTTTC. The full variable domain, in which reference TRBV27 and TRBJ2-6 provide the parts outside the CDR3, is EAQVTQNPRYLITVTGKKLTVTCSQNMNHEYMSWYRQDPGLGLRQIYYSMNVEVTDKGDVPEGYKVSRKEKRNFPLILESPSPNQTSLYFCASKLGAGANVLTFGAGSRLTVL.

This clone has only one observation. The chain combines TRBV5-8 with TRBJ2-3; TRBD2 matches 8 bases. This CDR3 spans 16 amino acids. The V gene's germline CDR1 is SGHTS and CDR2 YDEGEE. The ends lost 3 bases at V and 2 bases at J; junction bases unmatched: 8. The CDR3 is CASSSGGTDLTDTQYF. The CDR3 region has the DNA TGTGCCAGCAGCTCGGGGGGGACGGACCTCACAGATACGCAGTATTTT.

The CDR3 coding sequence is TGTGCCAGCTCACCATGTTACCTCGCGAAACTGTTTTTT. This codes for CASSPCYLAKLFF. The J gene is TRBJ1-4, the V gene TRBV18, with D hard to call. Trimming took off 2 bases at V and 11 bases at J, with 12 bases between the two ends. CDR1 is KGHSH, CDR2 LQKENI, per germline. The CDR3 runs 13 residues.

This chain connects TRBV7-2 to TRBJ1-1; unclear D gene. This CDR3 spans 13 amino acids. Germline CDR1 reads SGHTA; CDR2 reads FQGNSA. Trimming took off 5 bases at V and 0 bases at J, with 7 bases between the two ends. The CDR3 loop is CASSTGMNTEAFF. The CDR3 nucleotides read TGTGCCAGCAGCACGGGTATGAACACTGAAGCTTTCTTT.

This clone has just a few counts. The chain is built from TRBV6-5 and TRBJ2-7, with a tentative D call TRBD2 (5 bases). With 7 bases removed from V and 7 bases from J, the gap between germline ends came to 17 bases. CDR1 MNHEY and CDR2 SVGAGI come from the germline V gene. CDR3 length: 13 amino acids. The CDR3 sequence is CASTEGIRGEQYF. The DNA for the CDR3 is TGTGCCAGCACCGAGGGTATAAGAGGGGAGCAGTACTTC.

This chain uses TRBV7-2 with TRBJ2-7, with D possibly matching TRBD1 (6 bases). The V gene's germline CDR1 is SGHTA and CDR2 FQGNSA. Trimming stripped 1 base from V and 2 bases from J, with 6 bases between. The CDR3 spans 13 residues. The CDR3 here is CASSLDRAYEQYF. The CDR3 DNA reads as TGTGCCAGCAGCTTAGACAGGGCCTACGAGCAGTACTTC. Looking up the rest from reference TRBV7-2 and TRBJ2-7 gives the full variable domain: GAGVSQSPSNKVTEKGKDVELRCDPISGHTALYWYRQSLGQGLEFLIYFQGNSAPDKSGLPSDRFSAERTGGSVSTLTIQRTQQEDSAVYLCASSLDRAYEQYFGPGTRLTVT.

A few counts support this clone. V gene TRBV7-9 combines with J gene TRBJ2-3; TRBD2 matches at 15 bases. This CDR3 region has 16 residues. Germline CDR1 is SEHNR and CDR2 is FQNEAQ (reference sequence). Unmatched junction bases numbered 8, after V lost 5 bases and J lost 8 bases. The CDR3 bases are TGTGCCAGCAGCCCGAGGGGACTAGCGGGGGGCTTTACGCAGTATTTT. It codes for CASSPRGLAGGFTQYF. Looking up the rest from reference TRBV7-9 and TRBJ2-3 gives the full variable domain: DTGVSQNPRHKITKRGQNVTFRCDPISEHNRLYWYRQTLGQGPEFLTYFQNEAQLEKSRLLSDRFSAERPKGSFSTLEIQRTEQGDSAMYLCASSPRGLAGGFTQYFGPGTRLTVL.